The entry below gives a single T cell receptor beta chain sequence along with its context. The antigen is undetermined. Each patient's cancer was a locally advanced or metastatic urothelial carcinoma. The data belong to a study of PD-L1 blockade in urothelial cancer. Study overall: Blood samples contained a median 141,255 T cells.

Study results and caveats: A below-median TCR clonality in blood before treatment predicted better survival.

What went into each PCR as a spike was synthetic TCR analog templates. Sequenced by immunoSEQ multiplex PCR; TCRdb stores in-frame clones only, minus some. The sample lists more than 45,000 clones; about 80% were seen once. With 4 bases removed from V and 0 bases from J, the gap between germline ends came to 12 bases. CDR3 length: 15 residues. The germline gives CDR1 MDHEN, CDR2 SYDVKM. The V gene is TRBV28, the J gene TRBJ1-1; maybe TRBD1 (6 bases). The receptor was derived from a man between 65 and 80 years old with urothelial cancer. The sample here was PBMCs, taken around atezolizumab (anti-PD-L1) treatment. As DNA, the CDR3 is TGTGCCAGCAGTTCAACTGGACAGATGAACACTGAAGCTTTCTTT. This codes for CASSSTGQMNTEAFF. The entire variable domain, with the rest obtained from reference TRBV28 and TRBJ1-1, is as follows: DVKVTQSSRYLVKRTGEKVFLECVQDMDHENMFWYRQDPGLGLRLIYFSYDVKMKEKGDIPEGYSVSREKKERFSLILESASTNQTSMYLCASSSTGQMNTEAFFGQGTRLTVV.